This T cell receptor beta chain came from a study of blood T cell repertoires in COVID-19. Study-level background: Samples representing acute and convalescent COVID-19 were sourced from the United States, Italy and Spain. T cells, B-cell-depleted T cells, or PBMCs supplied cDNA or gDNA.

The table came from immunoSEQ multiplex PCR; TCRdb's copy has only in-frame clones and leaves some out. The data show 200,000 to 250,000 clones, 81% seen once. The V gene's germline CDR1 is MGHRA and CDR2 YSYEKL. The CDR3 consists of 16 residues. The V gene end was trimmed by 0 bases and the J gene end by 6 bases; junction bases not matched to a gene: 8. Recruitment covered some 25 US areas and drew participants whose ages spanned roughly 18 to 100 years. Participants reported their clinical history, and cohort assignment relied on those reports. The sample consisted of PBMCs or T cells enriched from blood (not recorded which). This sequence was found in a woman aged 45-65 years with acute COVID-19. V and J are TRBV4-1 and TRBJ2-1, with 7 positions matching TRBD2. CDR3 DNA: TGCGCCAGCAGCCAAGAAGCGGCTAGCGGCTTCAATGAGCAGTTCTTC. Residues: CASSQEAASGFNEQFF.